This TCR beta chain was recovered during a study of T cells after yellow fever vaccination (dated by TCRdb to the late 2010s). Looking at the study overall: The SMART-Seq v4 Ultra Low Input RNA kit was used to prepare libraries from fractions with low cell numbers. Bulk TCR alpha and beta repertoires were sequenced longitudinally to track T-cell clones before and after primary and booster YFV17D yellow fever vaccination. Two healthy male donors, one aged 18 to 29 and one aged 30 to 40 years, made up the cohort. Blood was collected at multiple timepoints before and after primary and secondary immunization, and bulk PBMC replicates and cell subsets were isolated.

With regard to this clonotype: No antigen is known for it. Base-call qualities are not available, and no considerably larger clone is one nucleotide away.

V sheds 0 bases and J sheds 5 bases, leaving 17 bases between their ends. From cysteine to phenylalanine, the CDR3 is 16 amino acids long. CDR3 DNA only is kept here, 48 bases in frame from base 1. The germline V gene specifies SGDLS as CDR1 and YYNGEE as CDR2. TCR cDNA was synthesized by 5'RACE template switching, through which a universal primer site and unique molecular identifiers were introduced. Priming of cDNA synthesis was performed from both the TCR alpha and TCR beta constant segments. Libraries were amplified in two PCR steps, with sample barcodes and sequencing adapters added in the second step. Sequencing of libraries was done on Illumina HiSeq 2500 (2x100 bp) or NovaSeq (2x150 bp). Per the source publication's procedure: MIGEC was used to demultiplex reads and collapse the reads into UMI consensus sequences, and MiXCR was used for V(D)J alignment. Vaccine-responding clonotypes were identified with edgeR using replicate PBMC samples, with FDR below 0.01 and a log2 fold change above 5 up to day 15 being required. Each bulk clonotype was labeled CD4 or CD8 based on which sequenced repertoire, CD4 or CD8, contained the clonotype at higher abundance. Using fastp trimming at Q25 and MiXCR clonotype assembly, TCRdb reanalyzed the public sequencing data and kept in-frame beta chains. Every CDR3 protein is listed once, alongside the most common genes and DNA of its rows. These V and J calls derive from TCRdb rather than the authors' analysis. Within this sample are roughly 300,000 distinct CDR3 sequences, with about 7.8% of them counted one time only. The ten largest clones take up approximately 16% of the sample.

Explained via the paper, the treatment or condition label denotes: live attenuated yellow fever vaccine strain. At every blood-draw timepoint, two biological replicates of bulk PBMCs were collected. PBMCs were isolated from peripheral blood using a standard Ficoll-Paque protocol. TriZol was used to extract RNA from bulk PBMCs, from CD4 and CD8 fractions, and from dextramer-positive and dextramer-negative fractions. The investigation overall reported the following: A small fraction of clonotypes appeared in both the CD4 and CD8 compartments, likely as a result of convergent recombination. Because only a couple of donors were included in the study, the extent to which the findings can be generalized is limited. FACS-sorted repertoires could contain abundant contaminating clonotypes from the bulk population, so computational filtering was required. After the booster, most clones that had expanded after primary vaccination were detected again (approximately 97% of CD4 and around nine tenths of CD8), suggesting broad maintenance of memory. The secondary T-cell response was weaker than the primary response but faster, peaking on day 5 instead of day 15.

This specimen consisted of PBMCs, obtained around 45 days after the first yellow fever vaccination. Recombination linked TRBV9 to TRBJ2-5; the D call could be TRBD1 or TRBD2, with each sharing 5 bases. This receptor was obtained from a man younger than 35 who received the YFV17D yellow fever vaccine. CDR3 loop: CASSVAATPWGETQYF. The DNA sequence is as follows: TGTGCCAGCAGCGTAGCTGCGACTCCTTGGGGGGAGACCCAGTACTTC. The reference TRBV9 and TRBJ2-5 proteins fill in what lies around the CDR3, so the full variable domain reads DSGVTQTPKHLITATGQRVTLRCSPRSGDLSVYWYQQSLDQGLQFLIQYYNGEERAKGNILERFSAQQFPDLHSELNLSSLELGDSALYFCASSVAATPWGETQYFGPGTRLLVL.